This entry features one TCR beta chain sequence. The antigen it binds to is not known. Base qualities were left out, and no much larger clone turns up one base away. The sample is drawn from a study of T cells in narcolepsy (dated by TCRdb to the late 2010s). Broadly, across the study: Patients with narcolepsy type 1 or type 2 (NT1, NT2) were enrolled in the study together with healthy control donors. The study sought autoreactive T cells targeting hypocretin neuron self-antigens (hypocretin, TRIB2) in narcolepsy patients, using TCR Vbeta sequencing to track clonotypes in blood and CSF. Beyond this particular receptor, the publication reports: Numbers of sequenced blood memory CD4+ clonotypes were comparable, averaging approximately 38,000 in patients and about 33,000 in controls. Autoreactive clonotypes were reported to be detected serially in the blood of the same patients and of different patients, but not in the blood of healthy controls. Some blood memory CD4+ repertoires from patients and controls contained no sequences matching autoreactive T cell clones. In plots comparing CSF and blood CD4+ T cell clonotypes from the same patient, HCRT-specific and TRIB2-specific autoreactive clonotypes were highlighted.

Library construction relied on the immunoSEQ multiplex PCR assay. TCRdb retrieved this table from immuneACCESS and kept in-frame rearrangements only. Not all clones are present; in checked studies, unresolved V genes account for under half, and no reason is known for the remainder. This sample gives approximately 32,000 clones in total; around 87% of them show up just once. Of the sample, over 0.8% falls within the top ten clones. Memory CD4+ T cells were sorted ex vivo from peripheral blood of narcolepsy patients and healthy controls for TCR Vbeta sequencing. Including the terminal cysteine and phenylalanine, the CDR3 comprises 18 residues. Only CDR3 DNA remains: 54 bases, in frame from the first base. Trimming takes 9 bases off V and 5 bases off J; junction bases not matched to a gene: 19. The germline V gene sets CDR1 to MDHEN and CDR2 to SYDVKM.

This receptor was taken from a human donor with narcolepsy. The chain links TRBV28 with TRBJ2-1, and TRBD2 matches 10 of the central bases. The specimen sequenced was CD45RA- memory CD4+ T cells from PBMCs. According to the study, the label for this sample's cell subset or site signals: memory T cells sorted ex vivo from peripheral blood. CDR3 region: CASRGLTERGGWNNEQFF. The sequenced DNA: TGTGCCAGTCGCGGCCTAACCGAGCGGGGGGGCTGGAACAATGAGCAGTTCTTC.